Described below is a single TCR beta chain sequence and its context. These data are taken from a study of CD8 T cells in Susac syndrome. RNA totalling roughly 0.45 to 1 ug underwent reverse transcription with random hexamers. A single record per CDR3 protein comes from TCRdb applying MiXCR to the immunoSEQ multiplex PCR reads. The table lists about 210,000 distinct CDR3 sequences, 94% of them singletons. The V gene end was trimmed by 6 bases and the J gene end by 5 bases; junction bases not matched to a gene: 6. The CDR3 is made up of 13 amino acids. Germline V gene data show CDR1 as WSHSY and CDR2 as SAAADI.

The specimen was CD4+ T cells from PBMCs. The V gene is TRBV10-2, the J gene TRBJ1-2; 7 nucleotides line up with TRBD1. This TCR was sampled from a human donor with Susac syndrome. CDR3 amino acids: CASSQGVRYGYTF. In nucleotides, the CDR3 is TGCGCCAGCAGCCAGGGGGTGCGGTATGGCTACACCTTC.